This is a list of T cell receptor beta chains from one sample in a study of T-cell memory formation after mild COVID-19. Each CDR3 protein is one row after TCRdb ran MiXCR on the 5' RACE reads. The repertoire holds roughly 250,000 distinct CDR3 sequences, roughly 15% seen once, with 3.5% to 4% in the top ten. Material: PBMCs or a T cell subset sorted from them (not recorded which). The receptors come from a man aged 18 to 29 who had mild COVID-19 (a few samples of this study predate the infection). Cell type and time point are not known. The CDR3 runs from the conserved cysteine through the conserved F or W. D genes are given only for firm matches. Size is omitted from some rows. Given values are once, few, many or a class for expanded clones.

clone_size	v_call	d_call	j_call	cdr3_aa	cdr3_nt
few	TRBV5-1	.	TRBJ2-7	CASSLVWYEQYF	TGCGCCAGCAGCTTGGTCTGGTACGAGCAGTACTTC
few	TRBV5-6	.	TRBJ2-5	CASRTTQGFQETQYF	TGTGCCAGCAGGACCACCCAGGGGTTCCAAGAGACCCAGTACTTC
few	TRBV7-2	.	TRBJ2-2	CASRQGRFTGELFF	TGTGCCAGCAGGCAGGGGCGCTTCACCGGGGAGCTGTTTTTT
.	TRBV28	.	TRBJ1-6	CASRIRVLTPLHF	TGTGCCAGCAGAATAAGGGTTTTAACACCCCTCCACTTT
.	TRBV5-5	TRBD2	TRBJ2-1	CASKELAGSSYNEQFF	TGTGCCAGCAAAGAACTAGCGGGGAGCTCCTACAATGAGCAGTTCTTC
few	TRBV18	TRBD2	TRBJ2-7	CASSPFERGLSYEQYF	TGTGCCAGCTCACCATTCGAGCGGGGGCTTTCCTACGAGCAGTACTTC
few	TRBV20-1	.	TRBJ1-2	CSASSSGAGANYGYTF	TGCAGTGCCAGTAGCTCGGGGGCCGGGGCTAACTATGGCTACACCTTC
few	TRBV5-5	.	TRBJ2-2	CASSLKGVNTGELFF	TGTGCCAGCAGCTTGAAGGGGGTCAACACCGGGGAGCTGTTTTTT
.	TRBV11-2	.	TRBJ1-1	CASSLGLGGKNTEAFF	TGTGCCAGCAGCTTAGGCCTGGGGGGGAAGAACACTGAAGCTTTCTTT
.	TRBV4-2	TRBD1	TRBJ2-1	CASSRPGGSYNEQFF	TGTGCCAGCAGCCGACCAGGGGGCTCCTACAATGAGCAGTTCTTC
few	TRBV18	.	TRBJ1-1	CASSPMAFGTEAFF	TGTGCCAGCTCACCGATGGCTTTCGGCACTGAAGCTTTCTTT
.	TRBV20-1	TRBD2	TRBJ2-5	CSAVSGGAGETQYF	TGCAGTGCTGTGAGCGGGGGGGCCGGAGAGACCCAGTACTTC
.	TRBV12-3/TRBV12-4	.	TRBJ1-1	CASREHAEEAFF	TGTGCCAGCAGGGAACACGCGGAAGAAGCTTTCTTT
few	TRBV29-1	TRBD2	TRBJ2-5	CSVKGGWETQYF	TGCAGCGTCAAGGGAGGGTGGGAGACCCAGTACTTC
few	TRBV12-3/TRBV12-4	TRBD1	TRBJ1-5	CASTRGTVNQPQHF	TGTGCCAGCACCCGAGGGACAGTTAATCAGCCCCAGCATTTT
.	TRBV21-1	.	TRBJ1-2	CAKEGYAF	TGTGCCAAGGAAGGTTACGCCTTC
.	TRBV6-2/TRBV6-3	.	TRBJ1-1	CASNPRGPRDTEAFF	TGTGCCAGCAACCCCCGAGGTCCCCGGGACACTGAAGCTTTCTTT
.	TRBV2	TRBD1	TRBJ2-3	CASSPLTGADTQYF	TGTGCCAGCAGCCCACTGACAGGGGCAGATACGCAGTATTTT
few	TRBV2	TRBD2	TRBJ2-5	CASTPLADQETQYF	TGTGCCAGCACCCCACTAGCGGACCAAGAGACCCAGTACTTC
few	TRBV11-3	TRBD1	TRBJ2-5	CASSRRTGGHQETQYF	TGTGCCAGCAGCCGCCGAACAGGGGGCCATCAAGAGACCCAGTACTTC